Below are 32 T cell receptor beta chains sequenced from a single sample in a study of regulatory T cells in long-lasting Graves disease. CDR3-region Arm-PCR and iRepertoire HTBI primers produced the TCR beta libraries. TCRdb called the multiplex PCR reads again in MiXCR, with one record for every CDR3 protein. The table has around 250,000 distinct CDR3 sequences, just over 20% seen once. The time point denotes: newly diagnosed GD, antithyroid drugs for less than 3 months. The TCR library was made from RNA that had been extracted from PBMCs in TRIzol. The source material was peripheral blood mononuclear cells (PBMCs), sampled at new diagnosis, from a patient treated with antithyroid drugs. These receptors all stem from a female donor with Graves disease.

The table lists this clonotype with many counts. The rearrangement links TRBV11-2 to TRBJ2-7; unclear D gene. Germline assignment: CDR1 SGHAT and CDR2 FQNNGV. V was trimmed by 9 bases and J by 7 bases, leaving 10 bases between them. The CDR3 is 10 amino acids. The CDR3 DNA reads TGTGCCAGGGGAAAACCGGAGCAGTACTTC. Translated, it gives CARGKPEQYF.

With regard to this clonotype: The likely explanation is a read error, given a far larger clone one base away. This chain joins TRBV7-9 and TRBJ2-3; unclear D gene. The length of the CDR3 is 13 residues. Germline V gene data show CDR1 as SEHNR and CDR2 as FQNEAQ (reference sequence). CDR3 amino acids: CGSSSTATDTQYF. Written as DNA, the CDR3 is TGTGGCAGCAGCTCGACGGCCACAGATACGCAGTATTTT.

This clonotype has at least ten counts. This sequence joins TRBV29-1 and TRBJ2-7; D is possibly TRBD1 (6 bases). The CDR3 contains 12 residues. Looked up from germline, CDR1 is SQVTM and CDR2 is ANQGSEA. Trimming removed 4 bases at V and 0 bases at J, with 7 bases between. The DNA of the CDR3 is TGCAGCGTTGGGGACAACTCCTACGAGCAGTACTTC. As protein: CSVGDNSYEQYF.

This clonotype was detected ten times or more. The chain combines TRBV7-2 with TRBJ2-7; the match to TRBD2 covers 8 bases. This CDR3 region has 14 residues. The ends lost 6 bases at V and 0 bases at J; junction bases unmatched: 4. Looked up from germline, CDR1 is SGHTA and CDR2 is FQGNSA. CDR3 bases: TGTGCCAGCAGAGCGGGAGTGAGCTCCTACGAGCAGTACTTC. It encodes CASRAGVSSYEQYF.

The table lists this clonotype with many counts. The chain links TRBV4-1 to TRBJ2-1; 10 nucleotides line up with TRBD2. The junction had 11 bases not matched to a gene; V was cut back by 2 bases and J by 4 bases. The CDR3 runs to 18 residues. Germline values: CDR1 MGHRA, CDR2 YSYEKL. CDR3 amino acids: CASSQLGIAGGAYNEQFF. The CDR3 coding sequence is TGCGCCAGCAGCCAATTAGGAATAGCGGGGGGCGCATACAATGAGCAGTTCTTC.

This clonotype was observed many times. The rearrangement links TRBV7-6 to TRBJ1-6, with D maybe TRBD1 (5 bases). The CDR3 contains 15 residues. Germline lookup yields CDR1 SGHVS and CDR2 FNYEAQ. The V gene lost 1 base and the J gene lost 5 bases, with 9 bases spanning the gap. The chain's CDR3 is CASSLGGTDNSPLHF. CDR3 DNA: TGTGCCAGCAGCTTAGGGGGGACCGATAATTCACCCCTCCACTTT. Using reference TRBV7-6 and TRBJ1-6 for the parts outside the CDR3, the full variable domain is GAGVSQSPRYKVTKRGQDVALRCDPISGHVSLYWYRQALGQGPEFLTYFNYEAQQDKSGLPNDRFSAERPEGSISTLTIQRTEQRDSAMYRCASSLGGTDNSPLHFGNGTRLTVT.

In its sample, this clonotype was seen a few times. A much larger clone differs by one base, so this may be a read error. The conserved phenylalanine or tryptophan is not found at the CDR3 terminus, so this likely reflects a read error. V is TRBV30 and J is TRBJ1-2, with D unresolved. Germline loops: CDR1 GTSNPN, CDR2 SVGIG (reference sequence). The CDR3 runs to 14 residues. Deletions cut 3 bases from V and 1 base from J, with 12 bases between. CDR3 protein: CAWSEDAYNYGYTS. Here the CDR3 DNA reads TGTGCCTGGAGCGAGGATGCTTATAACTATGGCTACACCTCC.

In this sample, this clonotype turned up many times. The chain uses TRBV15 and TRBJ2-1, with 10 bases that match TRBD2. There are 16 residues in the CDR3. V trimming: 5 bases; J trimming: 3 bases; junction bases outside the gene matches: 7. Looked up from germline, CDR1 is LNHNV and CDR2 is YYDKDF (reference sequence). The CDR3 DNA follows: TGTGCCACCAGCGCCTATAGCGGGGGGCGCTACAATGAGCAGTTCTTC. It translates to CATSAYSGGRYNEQFF.

The chain has TRBV19 and TRBJ2-2; D is possibly TRBD1 (8 bases). The germline gives CDR1 LNHDA, CDR2 SQIVND (reference sequence). The CDR3 loop spans 16 amino acids. V gave up 6 bases and J gave up 2 bases, with 16 bases separating them. CDR3 amino acids: CASSRTGRANTGELFF. The CDR3 coding sequence is TGTGCCAGTAGCCGGACAGGGAGGGCCAACACCGGGGAGCTGTTTTTT.

This clonotype has only one observation. A far larger clone is a single base away, which makes a read error likely. This sequence joins TRBV5-1 and TRBJ2-1, with a weak D call TRBD2 (6 bases). V was shortened by 0 bases and J by 10 bases, with 14 bases between the two germline ends. The germline CDR1 and CDR2 sequences are SGHRS and YFSETQ. The CDR3 runs to 14 residues. Here the CDR3 DNA reads TGCGCCAGCAGCTTGGGAGGAGGGGCCGGCGAGCAGTTCTTC. The encoded protein is CASSLGGGAGEQFF.

The table lists this clonotype with many counts. The V call is TRBV7-2, the J call TRBJ2-1, with no clear D. Trimming shortened V by 3 bases and J by 5 bases, and 5 bases separated the two germline ends. The CDR3 loop spans 12 amino acids. In germline, CDR1 is SGHTA, CDR2 FQGNSA. Here the CDR3 reads CASSFYDNEQFF. The CDR3 DNA reads TGTGCCAGCAGCTTCTACGACAATGAGCAGTTCTTC.

The chain combines TRBV6-1 with TRBJ1-6; 8 bases align to TRBD1. The trim removed 5 bases at V and 6 bases at J, leaving 12 bases unmatched. This CDR3 is built from 17 residues. Germline V gene data show CDR1 as MNHNS and CDR2 as SASEGT. DNA of the CDR3: TGTGCCAGCAGTACAGTGACAGGGGCTCCGATTAATTCACCCCTCCACTTT. Its protein is CASSTVTGAPINSPLHF.

This clonotype was observed many times. The rearrangement joins TRBV6-2 or TRBV6-3 to TRBJ2-7, with no clear D. There are 13 residues in the CDR3. Trimming took 2 bases from V and 5 from J, leaving 10 bases between them. Germline V gene data show CDR1 as MNHEY and CDR2 as SVGEGT. The CDR3 sequence is CASSYGRSDEQYF. Written as DNA, the CDR3 is TGTGCCAGCAGTTACGGCAGATCCGACGAGCAGTACTTC.

At least ten counts were recorded for this clonotype. This chain connects TRBV7-2 to TRBJ2-5, with 7 nucleotides matching TRBD1. The CDR3 has 13 amino acids. The V segment lost 5 bases and the J segment 5 bases; nucleotides outside the gene matches: 5. The germline gives CDR1 SGHTA, CDR2 FQGNSA. CDR3 sequence reads: CASSLDREETQYF. CDR3 DNA sequence: TGTGCCAGCAGCCTCGACAGGGAGGAGACCCAGTACTTC.

This clonotype was found many times. V and J are TRBV12-3 or TRBV12-4 and TRBJ2-7; the D gene is possibly TRBD2 (6 bases). V shed 5 bases and J shed 3 bases, with 11 bases lying between them. This CDR3 contains 13 residues. The CDR3 sequence: CASSTSRVYEQYF. CDR3 bases: TGTGCCAGCAGTACTAGCAGGGTCTACGAGCAGTACTTC.

This clonotype showed up just a few times. The chain is built from TRBV20-1 and TRBJ1-5, with 8 nucleotides matching TRBD1. V lost 6 bases to trimming and J lost 4 bases; unmatched junction nucleotides: 14. This CDR3 contains 16 residues. Germline CDR1 and CDR2: DFQATT and SNEGSKA (reference sequence). DNA for the CDR3: TGCAGTGCAAAACGGAAATCAGGGGGCTGGAATCAGCCCCAGCATTTT. Encoded protein: CSAKRKSGGWNQPQHF.

The chain couples TRBV9 to TRBJ2-2; D gene unclear. V gave up 3 bases and J gave up 7 bases, with 7 bases separating them. The CDR3 has 12 amino acids. Looked up from germline, CDR1 is SGDLS and CDR2 is YYNGEE. The CDR3, as DNA: TGTGCCAGCAGCGGACGAGACGGGGAGCTGTTTTTT. This gives the protein CASSGRDGELFF.

At least ten counts were recorded for this clonotype. The chain couples TRBV20-1 to TRBJ2-7; TRBD2 aligns across 12 bases. CDR1 and CDR2 (germline): DFQATT, SNEGSKA (reference sequence). Germline trimming cut 5 bases from V and 5 bases from J; bases unmatched to any gene: 7. This CDR3 spans 14 amino acids. In DNA form, the CDR3 reads TGCAGTGCTTGGACTAGCGGGATGGTCCACGAGCAGTACTTC. Its translation is CSAWTSGMVHEQYF.

Ten or more counts support this clonotype. The chain carries TRBV12-3 or TRBV12-4 and TRBJ1-1, with 8 nucleotides matching TRBD1. This CDR3 is 11 amino acids long. Losses at the gene ends were 6 bases for V and 11 bases for J; bases not matched to a gene: 5. The chain's CDR3 is CASRRTGGAFF. The CDR3 nucleotides are TGTGCCAGCAGGAGAACAGGGGGGGCTTTCTTT.

For this clonotype: This may come from a read error, since a much larger clone is one base off. The gene calls are TRBV10-2 and TRBJ2-2; 7 bases line up with TRBD1. The germline gives CDR1 WSHSY, CDR2 SAAADI. This CDR3 spans 14 amino acids. The CDR3 DNA follows: TGCGCCAGCAGTAGGGACAGAAGCACCGGGAAGCTGTTTTTT. Translation: CASSRDRSTGKLFF.

This clonotype was observed at least ten times. This rearrangement joins TRBV28 to TRBJ1-4; D call uncertain. V lost 5 bases and J lost 0, with 7 bases in between. The V gene's germline CDR1 is MDHEN and CDR2 SYDVKM. The CDR3 runs 14 residues. The CDR3 DNA reads TGTGCCAGCAGTCCCGGGACAACTAATGAAAAACTGTTTTTT. Its protein product is CASSPGTTNEKLFF.

Turning to this clonotype: This is likely a read error, given that the CDR3 carries no conserved phenylalanine or tryptophan at its end. The J gene is TRBJ1-4, the V gene TRBV10-2, with D perhaps matching TRBD1 (5 bases). Germline values: CDR1 WSHSY, CDR2 SAAADI. V gave up 6 bases and J gave up 8 bases, with 22 bases separating them. This CDR3 has 16 amino acids. CDR3 DNA: TGCGCCAGCAGGGGATTTAATCGGGGGGAGGGAGAAAAACTGTTTTTA. This translates into CASRGFNRGEGEKLFL.

This clonotype occurred many times. The chain combines TRBV3-1 with TRBJ1-2; no reliable D call. The CDR3 spans 15 residues. The germline V and J ends were trimmed by 1 base and 2 bases, with 11 bases remaining between them. The germline CDR1 and CDR2 sequences are LGHDT and YNNKEL (reference sequence). The CDR3 DNA reads as TGTGCCAGCAGCCAAGTTCCGGTTGCAAACTATGGCTACACCTTC. Its translation: CASSQVPVANYGYTF.

This clonotype was seen only a few times. DNA of the CDR3: TGCAGCGTAAAGCAGGGCCGGAACACTGAAGCTTTCTTT. Encoded protein: CSVKQGRNTEAFF. The J gene is TRBJ1-1, the V gene TRBV29-1; D is perhaps TRBD1 (5 bases). CDR3 length equals 13 residues. The germline CDR1 and CDR2 sequences are SQVTM and ANQGSEA. Trimming took 6 bases from V and 1 from J, leaving 12 bases between them.

This clonotype was detected ten times or more. The DNA for the CDR3 is TGCAGTGCCAAGCGCCGGCAGTACCCCTCCTACGAGCAGTACTTC. Translated, it gives CSAKRRQYPSYEQYF. The chain uses TRBV20-1 and TRBJ2-7; D not resolved. CDR3 length: 15 amino acids. Germline assignment: CDR1 DFQATT and CDR2 SNEGSKA (reference sequence). V lost 6 bases, J lost 0 bases, and 18 bases lay in between.

Ten or more counts support this clonotype. The genes are TRBV7-2 and TRBJ2-7, with D possibly being TRBD2 (6 bases). The CDR3 contains 12 residues. Deletions cut 5 bases from V and 4 bases from J, with 9 bases between. CDR1 is SGHTA, CDR2 FQGNSA, per germline. CDR3 DNA sequence: TGTGCCAGCAGCATCGGGAGTTACGAGCAGTACTTC. Amino acids: CASSIGSYEQYF.

This clonotype was observed at least ten times. Here the CDR3 DNA reads TGCAGCGTTCGGCAGGGTTCCAACGAGCAGTACTTC. It codes for CSVRQGSNEQYF. The chain combines TRBV29-1 with TRBJ2-7, with D perhaps TRBD1 (5 bases). Per the germline V gene, CDR1 is SQVTM and CDR2 is ANQGSEA. V was shortened by 5 bases and J by 5 bases, with 13 bases between the two germline ends. CDR3 size: 12 residues.

This clonotype was observed many times. The V and J genes are TRBV19 and TRBJ1-2; TRBD1 matches at 9 bases. Unmatched junction bases numbered 16, after V lost 4 bases and J lost 4 bases. The CDR3 sequence is 18 residues long. Germline CDR1 reads LNHDA; CDR2 reads SQIVND (reference sequence). The CDR3 spells CASSTRGGNRGHTYGYTF. In DNA form, the CDR3 reads TGTGCCAGTAGTACCAGAGGGGGGAACAGGGGGCACACCTATGGCTACACCTTC.

In its sample, this clonotype was seen a few times. This chain connects TRBV7-7 to TRBJ2-1; 13 bases align to TRBD2. Germline values: CDR1 SSHAT, CDR2 FNYEAQ (reference sequence). The CDR3 loop spans 16 amino acids. With 1 base clipped from V and 7 bases from J, the junction kept 4 bases outside the gene matches. CDR3 protein: CASSLGRGLAGNEQFF. For the CDR3, the DNA is TGTGCCAGCAGCTTAGGCAGGGGACTAGCGGGAAATGAGCAGTTCTTC.

The chain is built from TRBV5-4 and TRBJ2-1, with 8 bases that match TRBD2. The junction had 21 bases not matched to a gene; V was cut back by 4 bases and J by 3 bases. Germline assignment: CDR1 SGHNT and CDR2 YYREEE (reference sequence). The CDR3 loop spans 20 amino acids. CDR3: CASSSRVPNRALAGYNEQFF. CDR3 DNA: TGTGCCAGCAGCAGTAGGGTGCCAAACCGGGCTCTAGCGGGCTACAATGAGCAGTTCTTC.

In its sample, this clonotype was seen many times. The chain recombines TRBV5-1 with TRBJ2-7, with 7 bases fitting TRBD1. CDR1 and CDR2 (germline): SGHRS, YFSETQ. There are 16 residues in the CDR3. J was trimmed by 3 bases and V by 0 bases; bases with no gene match: 9. The CDR3 reads CASSLGAGTENYEQYF. As DNA, the CDR3 is TGCGCCAGCAGCTTGGGGGCCGGGACAGAAAACTACGAGCAGTACTTC.

This clonotype was found many times. The chain carries TRBV20-1 and TRBJ2-1; TRBD1 aligns across 10 bases. This CDR3 has 14 amino acids. J was trimmed by 4 bases and V by 5 bases; bases with no gene match: 5. Germline CDR1 is DFQATT and CDR2 is SNEGSKA (reference sequence). The CDR3 is CSARDRGSYNEQFF. CDR3 DNA: TGCAGTGCTCGGGACAGGGGAAGTTACAATGAGCAGTTCTTC.